There are a few counts of the clone carrying this T cell receptor (beta chain). This sample was taken from a study of blood T cell repertoires in COVID-19. Study information: COVID-19 samples, acute and convalescent, were from the United States, Italy and Spain.

The CDR3 contains 14 residues. Germline values: CDR1 LNHDA, CDR2 SQIVND (reference sequence). V dropped 6 bases and J dropped 8 bases, with 19 bases sitting between them. Clones were sequenced by immunoSEQ multiplex PCR, and TCRdb holds only the in-frame ones, with some missing. The sample has some 160,000 clones; 85% are singletons. This sequence was found in a woman in her thirties or forties who had recovered from COVID-19. This chain joins TRBV19 and TRBJ1-2; D unclear. Input material: PBMCs or T cells enriched from blood (not recorded which). CDR3 protein: CASRSADGRVGYTF. CDR3 nucleotides: TGTGCCAGTAGGTCCGCTGACGGCCGGGTAGGCTACACCTTC.